The 10 T cell receptor beta chains listed next were all sequenced from one sample in a study of radiation and T cells in renal cell carcinoma (TCRdb year 2020). Receptor libraries were prepared by the immunoSEQ multiplex PCR assay. TCRdb's version of the immuneACCESS table is confined to in-frame rearrangements and falls short of the full clone set. An unresolved V gene accounts for under half of the shortfall where checked; the remainder is of unknown origin. The sample contains 50,000 to 70,000 clones, over 65% of them found a single time. The ten largest clones represent about 6.8% of the sample. The time point label, read with the paper, signifies: blood 4 weeks post-SBRT, at nephrectomy. The intended sense of this specimen's treatment or condition label: 15 Gy SBRT to primary tumor, nephrectomy 4 weeks later. The starting material was blood, obtained from a patient whose treatment included radiotherapy and nephrectomy. These receptors were obtained from a man aged 55 to 69 with renal cell carcinoma.

The rearrangement links TRBV6-1 to TRBJ2-2; a possible D gene is TRBD2 (6 bases). CDR3 length equals 16 residues. The V end was cut by 2 bases, the J end by 7 bases, with 17 bases between. Germline V CDR1 and CDR2: MNHNS, SASEGT. CDR3 in amino acids: CASSELRGERVGELFF. DNA of the CDR3: TGTGCCAGCAGTGAATTGCGCGGGGAAAGGGTCGGGGAGCTGTTTTTT.

This chain joins TRBV19 and TRBJ1-1, with TRBD1 identical over 9 bases. Germline V lookup: CDR1 LNHDA, CDR2 SQIVND (reference sequence). The CDR3 consists of 12 residues. J was trimmed by 11 bases and V by 7 bases; bases with no gene match: 8. The CDR3 bases are TGTGCCAGTAAGATGGACAGGGGTAAGGCTTTCTTT. Its translation: CASKMDRGKAFF.

The chain carries TRBV11-2 and TRBJ1-2; 9 bases map to TRBD1. Germline CDR1 is SGHAT and CDR2 is FQNNGV. Trimming cost V 5 bases and J 8 bases; bases outside gene matches: 6. The CDR3 runs to 13 residues. CDR3 sequence reads: CASSPDRGRGYTF. CDR3 nucleotides: TGTGCCAGCAGCCCGGACAGGGGTCGGGGCTACACCTTC.

The CDR3 nucleotides read TGTGCCAGCAGCTGGGGTGGGCCAAGTGGCTACACCTTC. Translation: CASSWGGPSGYTF. This chain uses TRBV5-4 with TRBJ1-2; D is uncertain. The V end lost 3 bases, the J end lost 7 bases, and 13 bases lay between the germline ends. Germline-derived CDR1 and CDR2 are SGHNT and YYREEE (reference sequence). The CDR3 runs to 13 residues.

The gene calls are TRBV6-5 and TRBJ2-3, with TRBD2 as a possible D gene (5 bases). CDR1 is MNHEY, CDR2 SVGAGI, per germline. This CDR3 spans 15 amino acids. Trimming removed 5 bases at V and 6 bases at J, with 18 bases between. The CDR3 here is CASSGQVGPGDTQYF. As DNA, the CDR3 is TGTGCCAGCAGTGGCCAAGTGGGCCCGGGGGATACGCAGTATTTT.

The chain links TRBV30 to TRBJ2-3; no clear D. The V gene's germline CDR1 is GTSNPN and CDR2 SVGIG (reference sequence). Between the trimmed V and J ends, which lost 3 bases and 0 bases, there was a span of 10 bases. The CDR3 loop spans 14 amino acids. The CDR3 DNA reads as TGTGCCTGGAGAGGGCCCACTAGCACAGATACGCAGTATTTT. Its translation is CAWRGPTSTDTQYF.

The chain joins TRBV5-1 to TRBJ1-1; D may be TRBD1 (6 bases). V lost 0 bases, J lost 3 bases, and 12 bases lay in between. Per germline, CDR1 SGHRS and CDR2 YFSETQ. The CDR3 extends over 15 amino acids. The DNA of the CDR3 is TGCGCCAGCAGCTTGGATGGGGGCAGGGACACTGAAGCTTTCTTT. Its protein product is CASSLDGGRDTEAFF. Variable domain in full (rest from reference TRBV5-1 and TRBJ1-1): KAGVTQTPRYLIKTRGQQVTLSCSPISGHRSVSWYQQTPGQGLQFLFEYFSETQRNKGNFPGRFSGRQFSNSRSEMNVSTLELGDSALYLCASSLDGGRDTEAFFGQGTRLTVV.

This clone has only a few counts. J is TRBJ1-1 and V is TRBV20-1, with D tentatively TRBD1 (6 bases). Germline V gene data show CDR1 as DFQATT and CDR2 as SNEGSKA (reference sequence). The CDR3 extends over 11 amino acids. Trimming pared 4 bases from V and 7 bases from J, leaving 10 bases between. Written as DNA, the CDR3 is TGCAGTGCTAAAGGACAGAGTGAAGCTTTCTTT. Translating gives CSAKGQSEAFF.

This clone turned up a few times. This rearrangement joins TRBV19 to TRBJ2-1; TRBD2 matches at 12 bases. V lost 6 bases and J lost 5; bases outside the gene matches: 8. This CDR3 is built from 16 residues. Germline CDR1 and CDR2: LNHDA and SQIVND (reference sequence). The CDR3 reads CASSKTSGRSHNEQFF. The CDR3 nucleotides read TGTGCCAGTAGCAAAACTAGCGGGAGGTCTCACAATGAGCAGTTCTTC.

This clone was observed a handful of times. The rearrangement joins TRBV7-6 to TRBJ1-3; unclear D gene. Trimming shortened V by 5 bases and J by 4 bases, and 12 bases separated the two germline ends. Germline values: CDR1 SGHVS, CDR2 FNYEAQ. CDR3 length: 14 amino acids. The CDR3 nucleotides read TGTGCCAGCAGCCCCGGGTCGAGGGGAAACACCATATATTTT. Translation: CASSPGSRGNTIYF.